This T cell receptor (beta chain) was sequenced during a study of cytotoxic CD8 clonotypes in ibrutinib-treated CLL. Overall study findings and caveats: Once treatment began, public clonotypes, which were uncommon, contracted or stayed stable.

PBMCs were cryopreserved, and 1.5 to 2.5 micrograms of genomic DNA from them went into TCR beta libraries. Turning to this clone: Its antigen is not identified.

Method: immunoSEQ multiplex PCR; TCRdb's copy keeps in-frame clones and lacks some. The data hold more than 70,000 clones, with roughly 77% observed a single time. The sequences come from PBMCs, collected after 12 months of ibrutinib treatment. This sequence was found in a human donor with chronic lymphocytic leukemia.

The CDR3 coding sequence is TGTGCCAGCAGCCCTACCGGGGGGGAGCCCCAGCATTTT. Protein sequence: CASSPTGGEPQHF. The chain couples TRBV9 to TRBJ1-5, with D possibly TRBD1 on 5 matching bases. V lost 4 bases and J 8 bases, leaving 13 bases between the germline ends. CDR3 length equals 13 residues. The germline gives CDR1 SGDLS, CDR2 YYNGEE.